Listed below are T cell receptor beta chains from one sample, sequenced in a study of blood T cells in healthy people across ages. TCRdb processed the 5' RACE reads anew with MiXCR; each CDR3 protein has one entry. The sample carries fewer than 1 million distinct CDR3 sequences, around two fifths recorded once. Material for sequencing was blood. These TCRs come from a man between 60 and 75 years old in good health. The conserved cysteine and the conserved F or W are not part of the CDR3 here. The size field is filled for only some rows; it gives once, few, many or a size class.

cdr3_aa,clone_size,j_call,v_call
ASSLAGSPRGPSYEQY,-,TRBJ2-7,TRBV7-9
ASSLGGLGANVLT,-,TRBJ2-6,TRBV27
ASRVDRELDGYT,-,TRBJ1-2,TRBV6-2/TRBV6-3
ASSLGGGKQETQY,few,TRBJ2-5,TRBV5-1
ASSQESYGYT,few,TRBJ1-2,TRBV3-1
ASSQRRGYNEQF,-,TRBJ2-1,TRBV3-1
ASRSTSADAQY,-,TRBJ2-3,TRBV3-1
ASSQDGRGGSYEQY,-,TRBJ2-7,TRBV4-3
ASRDTSGEDKNIQY,-,TRBJ2-4,TRBV9
ASSLAWGRPGANVLT,few,TRBJ2-6,TRBV7-2
SVERLGQPISNYGYT,-,TRBJ1-2,TRBV29-1
SALWETQY,many,TRBJ2-5,TRBV29-1
ASTYDRAKDTQY,-,TRBJ2-3,TRBV6-1
AISWGPQETQY,many,TRBJ2-5,TRBV10-3
ASSVDRGRGEQY,few,TRBJ2-7,TRBV27
ASSLEKGQLGDTQY,few,TRBJ2-3,TRBV5-1
ASSSNQGINYEQY,-,TRBJ2-7,TRBV12-3/TRBV12-4
SARAPGSLSGANVLT,-,TRBJ2-6,TRBV20-1
SASPVGRNWAGELF,-,TRBJ2-2,TRBV20-1
ASSQEVGQSNQPQH,few,TRBJ1-5,TRBV4-3
AWAPRERADSYEQY,-,TRBJ2-7,TRBV30
ASSLEGRQGRSSPLH,-,TRBJ1-6,TRBV5-1
ASTLNAGNTEAF,few,TRBJ1-1,TRBV6-6
ASSLVALAVQETQY,few,TRBJ2-5,TRBV11-2
ASQRTGVLGSYNEQF,few,TRBJ2-1,TRBV6-1
ASSVGPGLSTDTQY,-,TRBJ2-3,TRBV9
ASSPEVSNSPLH,-,TRBJ1-6,TRBV4-3
GARDHGRQETQY,-,TRBJ2-5,TRBV20-1
ASSYSQGDRSSYEQY,few,TRBJ2-7,TRBV6-6
ASSLHGAGSLKAGELF,-,TRBJ2-2,TRBV7-2
SASTYEQY,-,TRBJ2-7,TRBV20-1
ASSLRTEGTQY,few,TRBJ2-3,TRBV7-9
ASSLYQGTSETQY,few,TRBJ2-5,TRBV28
ASSPDWISGVEQY,few,TRBJ2-7,TRBV18
SATSTSWGGETQY,-,-,TRBV20-1
ASSRSRGLMGANVLT,-,TRBJ2-6,TRBV6-2/TRBV6-3
ASSQDRGQGNYGYT,many,TRBJ1-2,TRBV3-1
ASSYSGRRTDTQY,-,TRBJ2-3,TRBV6-5
ASATNRGSNEKLF,-,TRBJ1-4,TRBV6-6
ASSLAMGTATYEQY,-,TRBJ2-7,TRBV5-1
ASGDRDSSQPQH,-,TRBJ1-5,TRBV6-2/TRBV6-3
ASRSPRGDRVYEQY,few,TRBJ2-7,TRBV28
ASSFREGTHAYEQY,few,-,TRBV11-3
ASSSWDRSYEQY,-,TRBJ2-7,TRBV5-1
ASSQAEGETQY,few,TRBJ2-5,TRBV4-3
AWMERGNTQY,-,TRBJ2-5,TRBV30
ASSTSGTVNTEAF,-,TRBJ1-1,TRBV27
ASSSSSYNEQF,many,TRBJ2-1,TRBV5-1
ASSVGLDSNYGYT,few,TRBJ1-2,TRBV9
ASSEWGVKETQY,-,TRBJ2-5,TRBV25-1